This T cell receptor (beta chain) derives from a study of blood T cell repertoires in COVID-19. Looking at the study overall: The samples span acute and convalescent COVID-19 from the United States, Italy and Spain. T cells, B-cell-depleted T cells, or PBMCs supplied cDNA or gDNA.

Seattle patients were enrolled while actively infected and followed longitudinally. With V trimmed by 6 bases and J by 6 bases, 3 bases remained unmatched. From germline, CDR1 is SNHLY and CDR2 FYNNEI. There are 13 residues in the CDR3. Only in-frame clones appear in the TCRdb table, and some are missing; sequencing was by immunoSEQ multiplex PCR. The sample lists fewer than 250,000 clones, approximately 90% occurring once. Sequenced sample: peripheral blood. The receptor was derived from a young man with COVID-19, enrolled during active disease. J is TRBJ1-4 and V is TRBV2; 8 bases are shared with TRBD1. In nucleotides, the CDR3 is TGTGCCAGCAGGACAGGGGCTCATGAAAAACTGTTTTTT. This sequence encodes CASRTGAHEKLFF.